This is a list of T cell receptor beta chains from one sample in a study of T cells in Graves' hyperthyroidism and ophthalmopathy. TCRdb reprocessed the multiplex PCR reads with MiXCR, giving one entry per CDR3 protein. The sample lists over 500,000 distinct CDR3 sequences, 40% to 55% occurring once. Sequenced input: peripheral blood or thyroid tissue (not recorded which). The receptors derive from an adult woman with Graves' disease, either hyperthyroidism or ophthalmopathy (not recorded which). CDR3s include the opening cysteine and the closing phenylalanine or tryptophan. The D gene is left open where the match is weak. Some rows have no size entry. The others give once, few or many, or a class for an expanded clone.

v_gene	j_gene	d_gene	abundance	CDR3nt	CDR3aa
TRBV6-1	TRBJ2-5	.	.	TGTGCCAGCAGTGAGGCGGGGTTCCAGTACTTC	CASSEAGFQYF
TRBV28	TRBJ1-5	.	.	TGTGCCAGCAGTTTTCCTGGACAGAATCAGCCCCAGCATTTT	CASSFPGQNQPQHF
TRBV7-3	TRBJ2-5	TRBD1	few	TGTGCCAGCAGCTTAGGTCTGACAGGGTCAGAGACCCAGTACTTC	CASSLGLTGSETQYF
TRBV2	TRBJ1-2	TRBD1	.	TGTGCCAGCAACGACAGGGTTCAGGGCTACACCTTC	CASNDRVQGYTF
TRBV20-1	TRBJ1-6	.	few	TGCAGTGCTAACGAACCCCTCCACTTT	CSANEPLHF
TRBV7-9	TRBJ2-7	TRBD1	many	TGTGCCAGCAGACGACAGGGGGCGCGGGGCGAGCAGTACTTC	CASRRQGARGEQYF
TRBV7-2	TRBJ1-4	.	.	TGTGCCAGCAGCTTCCCCAAGAATGAAAAACTGTTTTTT	CASSFPKNEKLFF
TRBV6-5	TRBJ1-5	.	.	TGTGCCAGCACCTACAGGGTAGGCAATCAGCCCCAGCATTTT	CASTYRVGNQPQHF
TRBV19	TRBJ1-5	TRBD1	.	TGTGCCAGTAGTGCCACAGGGGGAGGTCAGCCCCAGCATTTT	CASSATGGGQPQHF
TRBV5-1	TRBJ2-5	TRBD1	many	TGCGCCAGCAGCTGGACAGGGGCCAGGGAGACCCAGTACTTC	CASSWTGARETQYF
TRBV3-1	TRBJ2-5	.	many	TGTGCCAGCACCTCAGGGGAGACCCAGTACTTC	CASTSGETQYF
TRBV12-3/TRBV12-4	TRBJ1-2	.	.	TGTGCCAGCAGAGACCGGGGGGTCTATGGCTACACCTTC	CASRDRGVYGYTF
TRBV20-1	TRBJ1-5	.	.	TGCAGTGCCCTCCGCGCCCGGGGGGTTCAGCCCCAGCATTTT	CSALRARGVQPQHF
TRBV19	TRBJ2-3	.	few	TGTGCCAGTAGCCTGGAGAGAGCAGATACGCAGTATTTT	CASSLERADTQYF
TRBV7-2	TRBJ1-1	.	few	TGTGCCAGCAGGCCCATTATGAACACTGAAGCTTTCTTT	CASRPIMNTEAFF
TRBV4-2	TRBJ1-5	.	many	TGTGCCAGCAGCCTCGGGGCCTACAATCAGCCCCAGCATTTT	CASSLGAYNQPQHF
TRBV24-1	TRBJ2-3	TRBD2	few	TGTGCCACCAGTGACCCGACTAGCGGGAGCACGAATACGCAGTATTTT	CATSDPTSGSTNTQYF
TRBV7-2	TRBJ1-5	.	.	TGTGCCAGCAGCTTAGCTCAGGGAATCAGCCAGCCCCAGCATTTT	CASSLAQGISQPQHF
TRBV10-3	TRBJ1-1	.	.	TGTGCCATCAGTGAGTCAAGGGCCGCCCGGGGGTACACTGAAGCTTTCTTT	CAISESRAARGYTEAFF
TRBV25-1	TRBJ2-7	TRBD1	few	TGTGCCAGCAGTGAGACCAACAGGGGGTACGAGCAGTACTTC	CASSETNRGYEQYF
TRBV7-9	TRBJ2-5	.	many	TGTGCCAGCAGCTTTGGCGGGGCGGAGACCCAGTACTTC	CASSFGGAETQYF
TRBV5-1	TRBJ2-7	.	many	TGCGCCAGCAGGCTTATGTGGGGTTCCTACGAGCAGTACTTC	CASRLMWGSYEQYF
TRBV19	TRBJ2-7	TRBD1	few	TGTGCCAGTAGGACGGGACAGAGCTACGAGCAGTACTTC	CASRTGQSYEQYF
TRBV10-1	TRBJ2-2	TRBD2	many	TGCGCCAGCAGAGCCGGGACTAGCGGGAGGCACACCGGGGAGCTGTTTTTT	CASRAGTSGRHTGELFF
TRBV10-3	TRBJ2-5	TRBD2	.	TGTGCCAGCACCCCCGGAGGACTAGGCCAAGAGACCCAGTACTTC	CASTPGGLGQETQYF
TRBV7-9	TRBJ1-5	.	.	TGTGCCAGCAGTGCGGGGGTTTTTCAGCCCCAGCATTTT	CASSAGVFQPQHF
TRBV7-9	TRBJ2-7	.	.	TGTGCCAGCAGCTCCCCGACAGATTACGAGCAGTACTTC	CASSSPTDYEQYF
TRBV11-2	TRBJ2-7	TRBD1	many	TGTGCCAGCAGCGGAAGGGACAGGGGGACCTACGAGCAGTACTTC	CASSGRDRGTYEQYF
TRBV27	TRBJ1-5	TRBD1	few	TGTGCCAGCAGTTCGAACAGGGGGCTTCAGCCCCAGCATTTT	CASSSNRGLQPQHF
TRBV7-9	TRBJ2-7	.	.	TGTGCCAGCAGCTTGTCGACTGCCTCCTACGAGCAGTACTTC	CASSLSTASYEQYF
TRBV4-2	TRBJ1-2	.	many	TGTGCCAGCAGCCACCGAGACCGAGATTGGGATGGCTACACCTTC	CASSHRDRDWDGYTF
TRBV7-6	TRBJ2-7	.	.	TGTGCCAGCAGCTTAGCGGCGGGGCAGGGGGGCGAGCAGTACTTC	CASSLAAGQGGEQYF
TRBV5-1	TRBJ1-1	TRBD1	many	TGCGCCAGCAGCCCTCCGGGACAGGGGACTGAAGCTTTCTTT	CASSPPGQGTEAFF
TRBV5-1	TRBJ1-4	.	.	TGCGCCAGCACTGTGACAGGCGGAGAGGAAAAACTGTTTTTT	CASTVTGGEEKLFF
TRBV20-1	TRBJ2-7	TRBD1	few	TGCAGTGCCATGCACAGGGGCTCCTACGAGCAGTACTTC	CSAMHRGSYEQYF
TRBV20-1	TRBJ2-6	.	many	TGCAGTGCTAGAGAGGTTAGGGACTCTGGGGCCAACGTCCTGACTTTC	CSAREVRDSGANVLTF
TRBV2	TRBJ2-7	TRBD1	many	TGTGCCAGAGACCTGGGACAGGGCAACGAGCAGTACTTC	CARDLGQGNEQYF
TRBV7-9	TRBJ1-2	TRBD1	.	TGTGCCGGCAGCTTGACAGGGAATGGCTACACCTTC	CAGSLTGNGYTF
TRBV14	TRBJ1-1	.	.	TGTGCCAGCAGCATCGGACTGGGGGGCACTGAAGCTTTCTTT	CASSIGLGGTEAFF
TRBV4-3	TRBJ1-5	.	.	TGCGCCAGCAGCCAGGGGACAAGGAACAGTCAGCCCCAGCATTTT	CASSQGTRNSQPQHF
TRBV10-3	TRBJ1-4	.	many	TGTGCCATCAGTGAGGTTGGGCGTTCAACTAATGAAAAACTGTTTTTT	CAISEVGRSTNEKLFF
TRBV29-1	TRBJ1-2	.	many	TGCAGCGTTGAAGATGAGGAAGGACTCGGGGGCTACACCTTC	CSVEDEEGLGGYTF
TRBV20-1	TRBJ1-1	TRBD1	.	TGCAGTGCTAGAGCCCGACAGGGGGGGGGTACTGAAGCTTTCTTT	CSARARQGGGTEAFF
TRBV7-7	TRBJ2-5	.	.	TGTGCCAGCAGCCCACACCCTGGGCCCGAGACCCAGTACTTC	CASSPHPGPETQYF
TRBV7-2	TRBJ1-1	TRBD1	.	TGTGCCAGCAGCCCGCCGGGACAGGGGGCTTTCTTT	CASSPPGQGAFF
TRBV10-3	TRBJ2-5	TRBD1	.	TGTGCCATCAGTCCGGGACAGGGGGCTGGAGAGACCCAGTACTTC	CAISPGQGAGETQYF
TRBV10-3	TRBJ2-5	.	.	TGTGCCATCAGCGGACGGGACGAAGAGACCCAGTACTTC	CAISGRDEETQYF
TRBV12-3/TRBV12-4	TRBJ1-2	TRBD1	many	TGTGCCAGCAGCCCAGACCGGGACAGAGCTGGCTACACCTTC	CASSPDRDRAGYTF
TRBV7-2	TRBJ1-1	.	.	TGTGCCAGCAGCTTCAGGAGGTCGGACACTGAAGCTTTCTTT	CASSFRRSDTEAFF